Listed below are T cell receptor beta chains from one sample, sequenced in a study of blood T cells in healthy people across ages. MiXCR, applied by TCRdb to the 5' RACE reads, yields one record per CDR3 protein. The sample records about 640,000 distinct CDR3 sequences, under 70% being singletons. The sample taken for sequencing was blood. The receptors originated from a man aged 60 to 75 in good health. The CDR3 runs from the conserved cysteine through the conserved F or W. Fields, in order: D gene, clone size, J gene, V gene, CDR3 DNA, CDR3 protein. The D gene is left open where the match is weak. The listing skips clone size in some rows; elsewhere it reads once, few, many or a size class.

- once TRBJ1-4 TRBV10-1 TGCGCCAGCAGCAGGGAGCAGGGTGAAAAACTGTTTTTT CASSREQGEKLFF
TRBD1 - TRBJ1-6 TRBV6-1 TGTGCCAGCAGTGATGACAGGGGGCGGAATAATTCACCCCTCCACTTT CASSDDRGRNNSPLHF
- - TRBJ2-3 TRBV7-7 TGTGCCAGCAGCTTAAGCCCCCGGGATACGCAGTATTTT CASSLSPRDTQYF
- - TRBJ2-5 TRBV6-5 TGTGCCAGCAGTTTTCGACAGGACCAAGAGACCCAGTACTTC CASSFRQDQETQYF
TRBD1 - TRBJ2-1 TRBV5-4 TGTGCCAGCAGCCCCGATCGGTCAACAGGGGGTGAGCAGTTCTTC CASSPDRSTGGEQFF
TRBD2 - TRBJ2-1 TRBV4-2 TGTGCCAGCAGCCAAGGGGGCGGGGGGGCCGTGAGATATGAGCAGTTCTTC CASSQGGGGAVRYEQFF
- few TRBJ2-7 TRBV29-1 TGCAGCGTGGGCGAGAGGGTGGGAGAGCAGTACTTC CSVGERVGEQYF
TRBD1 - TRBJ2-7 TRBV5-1 TGCGCCAGCAGCTTGGCACAGGGGGTCTCCGAGCAGTACTTC CASSLAQGVSEQYF
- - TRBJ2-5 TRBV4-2 TGTGCCAGCAGCCAAGTCAGTAGGACGGGGCAGACCCAGTACTTC CASSQVSRTGQTQYF
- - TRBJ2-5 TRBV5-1 TGCGCCAGCAAGTCCCAAGAGACCCAGTACTTC CASKSQETQYF
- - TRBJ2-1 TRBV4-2 TGTGCCAGCAGCCAAGATCTACTAGTTACCTACAATGAGCAGTTCTTC CASSQDLLVTYNEQFF
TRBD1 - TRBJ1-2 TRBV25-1 TGTGCCAGCAAAGACAGGGGCTATGGCTACACCTTC CASKDRGYGYTF
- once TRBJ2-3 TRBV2 TGTGCCAGCAGTGAAGCTATGGGGACTCGGACGCAGTATTTT CASSEAMGTRTQYF
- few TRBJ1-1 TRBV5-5 TGTGCCAGCAGCTTGGACTTGATGGGACACGCTGAAGCTTTCTTT CASSLDLMGHAEAFF
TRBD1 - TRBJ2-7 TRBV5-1 TGCGCCAGCTCCCGGGAGGGACAGGGGGTTGTTGACGAGCAGTACTTC CASSREGQGVVDEQYF
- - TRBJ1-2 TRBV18 TGTGCCAGCTCACCACCGGGGGGGCTCCTCTATGGCTACACCTTC CASSPPGGLLYGYTF
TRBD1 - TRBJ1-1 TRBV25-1 TGTGCCAGCAGTGAATATCATGGGGGACAGGGTGAGGTGGCTTTCTTT CASSEYHGGQGEVAFF
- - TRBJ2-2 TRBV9 TGTGCCAGCAGCGACCGCCAAGACATCGCCTTCACCGGGGAGCTGTTTTTT CASSDRQDIAFTGELFF
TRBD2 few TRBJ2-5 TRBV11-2 TGTGCCAGCAGCTTAGGGATTAGCGGGGAGTACCAAGAGACCCAGTACTTC CASSLGISGEYQETQYF
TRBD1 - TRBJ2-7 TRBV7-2 TGTGCCAGCAGCTCCGGACAGGGGAAAAAGCAGTACTTC CASSSGQGKKQYF
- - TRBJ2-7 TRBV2 TGTGCCAGCGCGGGACAGTACAATGAGCAGTACTTC CASAGQYNEQYF
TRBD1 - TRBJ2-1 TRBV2 TGTGCCAGCAGTGGTTTTGAGGACAGGGGGCAGTACAATGAGCAGTTCTTC CASSGFEDRGQYNEQFF
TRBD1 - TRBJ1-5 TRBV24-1 TGTGCCACCGACAGGGGAAGAGCGGCTCAGCCCCAGCATTTT CATDRGRAAQPQHF
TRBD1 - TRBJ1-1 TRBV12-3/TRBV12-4 TGTGCCAGCAGTCCACGACAGGGGGCCACTGAAGCTTTCTTT CASSPRQGATEAFF
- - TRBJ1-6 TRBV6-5 TGTGCCAGCAGCCGCGTCCTCACTAATTCACCCCTCCACTTT CASSRVLTNSPLHF
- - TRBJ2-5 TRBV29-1 TGCAGCGTTGAAGGAGGCGCCCTTTGGGAGACCCAGTACTTC CSVEGGALWETQYF
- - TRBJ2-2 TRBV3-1 TGTGCCAGCAGCTCACCCTGGGGCGGGGAGCTGTTTTTT CASSSPWGGELFF
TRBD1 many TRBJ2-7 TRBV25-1 TGTGCCAGCATGGGACAGAACTACGAGCAGTACTTC CASMGQNYEQYF